This TCR beta chain was identified in a study of T cell repertoires in cytomegalovirus infection. One entry per CDR3 protein, called by TCRdb with MiXCR from the reads. The sample holds 90,000 to 110,000 distinct CDR3 sequences, 25% to 35% seen once. Trimming pared 4 bases from V and 7 bases from J, leaving 7 bases between. CDR1 is MGHRA, CDR2 YSYEKL, per germline. The CDR3 runs 11 residues. This clonotype was detected only a few times. The antigen remains undetermined. The source is a human donor in good health (CMV status not recorded). Some clones in this sample may be carry-over from other donors' samples. The chain is built from TRBV4-1 and TRBJ1-1, with D hard to call. Sequences were derived from CD8+ T cells from cultured PBMCs, sampled from culture after CMV antigen stimulation. CDR3 residues: CASSRVGEAFF. The CDR3 DNA reads TGCGCCAGCAGCCGGGTCGGTGAAGCTTTCTTT.